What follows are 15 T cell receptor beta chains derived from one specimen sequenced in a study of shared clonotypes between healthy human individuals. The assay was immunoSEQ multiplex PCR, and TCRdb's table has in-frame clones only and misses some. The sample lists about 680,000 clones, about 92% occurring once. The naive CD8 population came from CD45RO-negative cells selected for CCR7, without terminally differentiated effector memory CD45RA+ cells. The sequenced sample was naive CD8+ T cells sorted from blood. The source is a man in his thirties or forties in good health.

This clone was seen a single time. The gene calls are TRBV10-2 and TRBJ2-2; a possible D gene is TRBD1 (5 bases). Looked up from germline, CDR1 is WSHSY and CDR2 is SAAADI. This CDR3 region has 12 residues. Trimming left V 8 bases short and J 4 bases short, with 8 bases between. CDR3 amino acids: CASLGATGELFF. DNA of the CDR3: TGCGCCAGCCTTGGGGCCACCGGGGAGCTGTTTTTT.

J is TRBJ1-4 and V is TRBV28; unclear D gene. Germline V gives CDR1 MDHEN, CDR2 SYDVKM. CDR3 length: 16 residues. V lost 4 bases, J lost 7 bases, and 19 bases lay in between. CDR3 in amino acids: CASSSTQEVVGEKLFF. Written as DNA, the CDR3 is TGTGCCAGCAGTTCCACCCAAGAGGTGGTTGGTGAAAAACTGTTTTTT.

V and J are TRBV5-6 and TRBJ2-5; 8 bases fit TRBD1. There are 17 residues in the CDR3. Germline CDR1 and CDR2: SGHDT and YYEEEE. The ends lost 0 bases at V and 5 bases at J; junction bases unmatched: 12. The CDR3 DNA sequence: TGTGCCAGCAGCTTGGCAGCTGGCAGGGGGCATTGGGAGACCCAGTACTTC. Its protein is CASSLAAGRGHWETQYF.

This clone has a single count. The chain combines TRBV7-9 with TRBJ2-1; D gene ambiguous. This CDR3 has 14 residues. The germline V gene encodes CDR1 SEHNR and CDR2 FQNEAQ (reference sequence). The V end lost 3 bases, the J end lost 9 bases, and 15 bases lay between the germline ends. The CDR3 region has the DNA TGTGCCAGCAGCTTCCCCAGGATCCCCAGTGAGCAGTTCTTC. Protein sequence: CASSFPRIPSEQFF. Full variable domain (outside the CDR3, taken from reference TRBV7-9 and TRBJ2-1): DTGVSQNPRHKITKRGQNVTFRCDPISEHNRLYWYRQTLGQGPEFLTYFQNEAQLEKSRLLSDRFSAERPKGSFSTLEIQRTEQGDSAMYLCASSFPRIPSEQFFGPGTRLTVL.

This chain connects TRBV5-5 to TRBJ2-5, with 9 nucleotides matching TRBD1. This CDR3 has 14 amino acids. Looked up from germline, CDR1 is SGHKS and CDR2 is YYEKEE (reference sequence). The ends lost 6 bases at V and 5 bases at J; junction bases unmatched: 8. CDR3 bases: TGTGCCAGCACCCTGACAGGGGGTGAGGAGACCCAGTACTTC. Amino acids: CASTLTGGEETQYF. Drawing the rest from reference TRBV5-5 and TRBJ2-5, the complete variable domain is DAGVTQSPTHLIKTRGQQVTLRCSPISGHKSVSWYQQVLGQGPQFIFQYYEKEERGRGNFPDRFSARQFPNYSSELNVNALLLGDSALYLCASTLTGGEETQYFGPGTRLLVL.

This chain's CDR3 is CASSYVGDNYEQYF. In nucleotides, the CDR3 is TGTGCCAGCAGTTACGTGGGGGACAACTACGAGCAGTACTTC. The J gene is TRBJ2-7, the V gene TRBV6-5, with D perhaps TRBD1 (6 bases). This CDR3 has 14 amino acids. CDR1 is MNHEY and CDR2 is SVGAGI in the germline V gene. Trimming stripped 2 bases from V and 3 bases from J, with 11 bases between.

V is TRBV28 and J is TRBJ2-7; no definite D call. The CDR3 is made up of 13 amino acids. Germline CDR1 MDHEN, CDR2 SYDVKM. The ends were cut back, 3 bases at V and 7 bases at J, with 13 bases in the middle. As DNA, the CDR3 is TGTGCCAGCAGTTTTTTTGGAGTGAGGGAGCAGTACTTC. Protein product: CASSFFGVREQYF.

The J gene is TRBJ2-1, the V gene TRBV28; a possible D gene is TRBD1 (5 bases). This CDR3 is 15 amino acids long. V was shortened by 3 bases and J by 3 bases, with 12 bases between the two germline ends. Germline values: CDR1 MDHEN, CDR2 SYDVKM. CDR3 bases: TGTGCCAGCAGTTTTGGGCTAGGGGACTACAATGAGCAGTTCTTC. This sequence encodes CASSFGLGDYNEQFF.

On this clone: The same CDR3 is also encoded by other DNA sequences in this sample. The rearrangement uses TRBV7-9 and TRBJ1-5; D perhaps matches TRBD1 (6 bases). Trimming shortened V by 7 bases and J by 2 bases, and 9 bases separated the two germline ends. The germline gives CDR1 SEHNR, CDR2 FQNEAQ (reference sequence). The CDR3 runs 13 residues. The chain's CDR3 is CASTSGGNQPQHF. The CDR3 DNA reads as TGTGCCAGCACCTCAGGGGGCAATCAGCCCCAGCATTTT.

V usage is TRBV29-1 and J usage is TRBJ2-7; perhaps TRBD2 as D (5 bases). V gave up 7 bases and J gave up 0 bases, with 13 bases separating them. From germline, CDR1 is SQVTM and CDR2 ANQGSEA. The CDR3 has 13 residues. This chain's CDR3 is CSALVGDSYEQYF. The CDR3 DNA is TGCAGCGCCCTGGTGGGAGACTCCTACGAGCAGTACTTC.

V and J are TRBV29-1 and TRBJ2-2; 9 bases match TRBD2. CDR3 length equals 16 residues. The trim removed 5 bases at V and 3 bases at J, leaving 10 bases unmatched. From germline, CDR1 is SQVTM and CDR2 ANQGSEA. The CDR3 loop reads CSVPRGRALDTGELFF. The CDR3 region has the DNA TGCAGCGTTCCCCGCGGGAGGGCCCTCGACACCGGGGAGCTGTTTTTT.

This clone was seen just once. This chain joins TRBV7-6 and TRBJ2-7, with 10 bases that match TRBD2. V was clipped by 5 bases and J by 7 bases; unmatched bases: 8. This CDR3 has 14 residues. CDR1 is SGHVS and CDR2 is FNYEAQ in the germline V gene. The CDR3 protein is CASSARGLADEQYF. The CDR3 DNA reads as TGTGCCAGCAGCGCCCGCGGACTAGCGGATGAGCAGTACTTC. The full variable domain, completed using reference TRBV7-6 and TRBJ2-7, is GAGVSQSPRYKVTKRGQDVALRCDPISGHVSLYWYRQALGQGPEFLTYFNYEAQQDKSGLPNDRFSAERPEGSISTLTIQRTEQRDSAMYRCASSARGLADEQYFGPGTRLTVT.

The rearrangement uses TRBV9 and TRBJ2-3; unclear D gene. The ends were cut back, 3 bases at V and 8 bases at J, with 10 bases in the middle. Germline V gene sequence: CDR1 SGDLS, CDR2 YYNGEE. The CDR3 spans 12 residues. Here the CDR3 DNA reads TGTGCCAGCAGCGGAGACGGAGCTACGCAGTATTTT. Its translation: CASSGDGATQYF.

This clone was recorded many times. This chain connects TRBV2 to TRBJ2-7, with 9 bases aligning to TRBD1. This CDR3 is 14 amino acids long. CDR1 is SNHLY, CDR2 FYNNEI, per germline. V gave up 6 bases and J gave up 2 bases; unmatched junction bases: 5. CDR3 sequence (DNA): TGTGCCAGCAGGACCGGGACAGGGCCCTACGAGCAGTACTTC. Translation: CASRTGTGPYEQYF.

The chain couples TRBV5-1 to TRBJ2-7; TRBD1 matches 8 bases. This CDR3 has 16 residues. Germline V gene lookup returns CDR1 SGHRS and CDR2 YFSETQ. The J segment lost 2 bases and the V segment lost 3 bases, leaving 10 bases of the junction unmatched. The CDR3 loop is CASSSGQGLSTYEQYF. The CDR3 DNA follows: TGCGCCAGCAGCTCCGGACAGGGACTTTCGACCTACGAGCAGTACTTC.